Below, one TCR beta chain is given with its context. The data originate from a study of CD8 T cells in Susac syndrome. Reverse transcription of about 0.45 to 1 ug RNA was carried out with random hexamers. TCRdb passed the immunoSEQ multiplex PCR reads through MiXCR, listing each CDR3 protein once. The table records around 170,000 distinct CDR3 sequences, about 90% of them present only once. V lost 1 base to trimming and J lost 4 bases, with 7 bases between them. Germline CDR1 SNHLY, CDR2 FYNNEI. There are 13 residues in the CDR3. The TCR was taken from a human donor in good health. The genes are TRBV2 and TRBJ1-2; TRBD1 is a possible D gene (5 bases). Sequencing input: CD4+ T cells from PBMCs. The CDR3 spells CASSEGDGYGYTF. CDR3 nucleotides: TGTGCCAGCAGTGAAGGGGACGGCTATGGCTACACCTTC.